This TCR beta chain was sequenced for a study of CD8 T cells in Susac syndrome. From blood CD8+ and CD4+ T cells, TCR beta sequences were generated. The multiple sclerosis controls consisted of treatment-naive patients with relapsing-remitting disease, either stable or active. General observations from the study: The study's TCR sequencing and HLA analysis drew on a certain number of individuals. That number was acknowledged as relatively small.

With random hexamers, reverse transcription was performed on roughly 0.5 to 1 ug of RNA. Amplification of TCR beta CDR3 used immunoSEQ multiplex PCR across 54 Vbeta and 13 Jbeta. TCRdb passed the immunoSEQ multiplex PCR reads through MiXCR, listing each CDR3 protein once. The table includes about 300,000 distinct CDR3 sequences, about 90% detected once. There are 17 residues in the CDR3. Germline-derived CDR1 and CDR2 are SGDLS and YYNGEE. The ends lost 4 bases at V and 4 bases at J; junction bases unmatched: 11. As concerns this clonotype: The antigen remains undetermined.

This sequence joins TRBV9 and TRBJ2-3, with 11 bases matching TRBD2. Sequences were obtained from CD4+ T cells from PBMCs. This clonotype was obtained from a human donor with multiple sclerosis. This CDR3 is CASSPGTSGLAADTQYF. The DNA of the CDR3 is TGTGCCAGCAGCCCCGGGACTAGCGGTTTGGCTGCAGATACGCAGTATTTT.